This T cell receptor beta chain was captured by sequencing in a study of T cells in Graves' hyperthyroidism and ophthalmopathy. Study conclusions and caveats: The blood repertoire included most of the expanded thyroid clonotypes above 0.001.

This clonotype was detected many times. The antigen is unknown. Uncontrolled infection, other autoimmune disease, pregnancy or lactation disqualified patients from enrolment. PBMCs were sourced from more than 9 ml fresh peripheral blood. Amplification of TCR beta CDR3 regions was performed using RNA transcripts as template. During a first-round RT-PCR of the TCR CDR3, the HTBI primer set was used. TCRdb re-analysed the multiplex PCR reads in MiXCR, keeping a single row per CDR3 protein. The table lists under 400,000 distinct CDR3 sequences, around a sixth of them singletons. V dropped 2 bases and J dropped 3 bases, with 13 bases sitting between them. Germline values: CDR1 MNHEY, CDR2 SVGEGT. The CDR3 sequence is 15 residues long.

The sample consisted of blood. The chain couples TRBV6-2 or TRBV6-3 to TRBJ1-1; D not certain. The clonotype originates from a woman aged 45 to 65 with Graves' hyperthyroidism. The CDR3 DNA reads TGTGCCAGCAGTTACAAAGACGATATGGACACTGAAGCTTTCTTT. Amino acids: CASSYKDDMDTEAFF.